The 3 T cell receptor beta chains reported below all come from one sample, sequenced in a study of cytomegalovirus exposure and HLA in healthy donors. Some clones are missing from TCRdb's copy, which holds only in-frame ones; the method was immunoSEQ multiplex PCR. The sample records 150,000 to 200,000 clones, around 85% being singletons. What was sequenced was PBMCs. Receptors originate from a man younger than 35 in good health and CMV-seropositive.

This chain connects TRBV5-1 to TRBJ1-1, with D possibly being TRBD1 (6 bases). V was pared by 2 bases and J by 1 base, with 9 bases between. Germline CDR1 reads SGHRS; CDR2 reads YFSETQ. The CDR3 runs to 14 residues. DNA for the CDR3: TGCGCCAGCAGCTTCCACAGGGAGAACACTGAAGCTTTCTTT. Encoded protein: CASSFHRENTEAFF.

The chain uses TRBV5-1 and TRBJ2-5; 9 nucleotides agree with TRBD2. Unmatched junction bases numbered 4, after V lost 0 bases and J lost 4 bases. CDR1 is SGHRS, CDR2 YFSETQ, per germline. The CDR3 is 15 amino acids. The DNA of the CDR3 is TGCGCCAGCAGCTTGGCCGGGACTAGCCCAGAGACCCAGTACTTC. Translation: CASSLAGTSPETQYF. The entire variable domain, with the rest obtained from reference TRBV5-1 and TRBJ2-5, is as follows: KAGVTQTPRYLIKTRGQQVTLSCSPISGHRSVSWYQQTPGQGLQFLFEYFSETQRNKGNFPGRFSGRQFSNSRSEMNVSTLELGDSALYLCASSLAGTSPETQYFGPGTRLLVL.

The chain recombines TRBV5-1 with TRBJ2-2; the match to TRBD1 covers 7 bases. The CDR3 covers 15 residues. V lost 4 bases to trimming and J lost 4 bases; unmatched junction nucleotides: 7. Per the germline V gene, CDR1 is SGHRS and CDR2 is YFSETQ. The CDR3 region has the DNA TGCGCCAGCAGCCCGGGACAGTCATTCACCGGGGAGCTGTTTTTT. This sequence encodes CASSPGQSFTGELFF. Filled out from reference TRBV5-1 and TRBJ2-2, the complete variable domain reads KAGVTQTPRYLIKTRGQQVTLSCSPISGHRSVSWYQQTPGQGLQFLFEYFSETQRNKGNFPGRFSGRQFSNSRSEMNVSTLELGDSALYLCASSPGQSFTGELFFGEGSRLTVL.